This TCR beta chain came from a study of shared clonotypes between healthy human individuals. Broader study findings: Generally, estimated richness proved larger in naive subsets than it did in memory subsets. Genetic and exposure-history diversity was limited by the few donors.

Several immunoSEQ plates held equal portions of the genomic DNA taken from each subset. Repertoires were generated with immunoSEQ multiplex PCR, while TCRdb's copy carries only in-frame clones and drops some. Here the sample spans around 2.1 million clones, 85% to 95% being singletons. Trimming cost V 2 bases and J 2 bases; bases outside gene matches: 13. The germline CDR1 and CDR2 sequences are MDHEN and SYDVKM. CDR3 size: 18 residues. As concerns this clone: No antigen is known for it.

Cells designated naive CD8 were CD45RO-negative and were positively selected for CCR7, with terminally differentiated effector memory CD45RA+ cells excluded. Material for sequencing was naive CD8+ T cells from PBMCs. This sequence joins TRBV28 and TRBJ2-3, with 7 bases aligning to TRBD2. This TCR was recovered from a man between 18 and 29 years old in good health. Some clones in this sample may be carry-over from other donors' samples. CDR3: CASSLPFPGEGDTDTQYF. The CDR3 coding sequence is TGTGCCAGCAGTTTACCCTTCCCCGGGGAGGGAGACACAGATACGCAGTATTTT.